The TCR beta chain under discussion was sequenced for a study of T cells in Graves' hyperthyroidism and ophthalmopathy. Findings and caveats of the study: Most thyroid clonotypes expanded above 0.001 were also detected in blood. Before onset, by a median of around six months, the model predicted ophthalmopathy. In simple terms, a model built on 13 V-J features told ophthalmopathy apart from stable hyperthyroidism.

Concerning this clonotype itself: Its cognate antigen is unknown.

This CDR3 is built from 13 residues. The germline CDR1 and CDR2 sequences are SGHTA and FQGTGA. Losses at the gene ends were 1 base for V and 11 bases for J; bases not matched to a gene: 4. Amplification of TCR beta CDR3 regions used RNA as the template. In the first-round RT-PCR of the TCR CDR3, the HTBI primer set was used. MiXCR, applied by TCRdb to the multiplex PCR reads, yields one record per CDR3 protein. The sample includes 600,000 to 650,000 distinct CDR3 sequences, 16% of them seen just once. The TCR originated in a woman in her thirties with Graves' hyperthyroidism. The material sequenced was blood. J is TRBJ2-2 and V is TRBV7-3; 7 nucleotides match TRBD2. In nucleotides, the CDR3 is TGTGCCAGCAGCTTAATGGGAGGGGAAGAGCTGTTTTTT. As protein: CASSLMGGEELFF. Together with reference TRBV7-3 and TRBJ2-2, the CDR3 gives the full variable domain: GAGVSQTPSNKVTEKGKYVELRCDPISGHTALYWYRQSLGQGPEFLIYFQGTGAADDSGLPNDRFFAVRPEGSVSTLKIQRTERGDSAVYLCASSLMGGEELFFGEGSRLTVL.